This T cell receptor beta chain was recovered during a study of blood T cell repertoires in COVID-19. Study as a whole: From the United States, Italy and Spain came samples of acute and convalescent COVID-19. The cDNA or gDNA used as material had been derived from T cells, B-cell-depleted T cells, or PBMCs.

The table came from immunoSEQ multiplex PCR; TCRdb's copy has only in-frame clones and leaves some out. The sample holds approximately 300,000 clones, 88% seen once. The CDR3 consists of 15 residues. Trimming took 7 bases from V and 3 from J, leaving 13 bases between them. CDR1 is SNHLY, CDR2 FYNNEI, per germline. This rearrangement joins TRBV2 to TRBJ1-6, with no clear D. The sequenced sample consisted of peripheral blood. This clonotype originated in a woman in her 50s with active or convalescent COVID-19. The CDR3 bases are TGTGCCAGCACCCGGGATGGGAACTATAATTCACCCCTCCACTTT. It yields the protein CASTRDGNYNSPLHF.